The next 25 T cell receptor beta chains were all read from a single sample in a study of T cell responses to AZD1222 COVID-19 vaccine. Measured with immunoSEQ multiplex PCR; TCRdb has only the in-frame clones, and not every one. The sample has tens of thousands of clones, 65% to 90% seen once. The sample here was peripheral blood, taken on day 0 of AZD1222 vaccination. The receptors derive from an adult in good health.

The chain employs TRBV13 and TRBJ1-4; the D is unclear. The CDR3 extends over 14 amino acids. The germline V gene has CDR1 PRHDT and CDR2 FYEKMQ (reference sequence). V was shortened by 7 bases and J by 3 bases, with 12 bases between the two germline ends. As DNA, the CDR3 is TGTGCCAGCACCGCGGCTGATCCTAATGAAAAACTGTTTTTT. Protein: CASTAADPNEKLFF. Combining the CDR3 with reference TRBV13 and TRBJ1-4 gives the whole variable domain AAGVIQSPRHLIKEKRETATLKCYPIPRHDTVYWYQQGPGQDPQFLISFYEKMQSDKGSIPDRFSAQQFSDYHSELNMSSLELGDSALYFCASTAADPNEKLFFGSGTQLSVL.

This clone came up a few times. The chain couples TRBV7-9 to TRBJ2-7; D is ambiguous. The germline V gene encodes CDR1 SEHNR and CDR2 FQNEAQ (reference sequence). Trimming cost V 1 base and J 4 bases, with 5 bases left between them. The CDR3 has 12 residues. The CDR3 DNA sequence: TGTGCCAGCAGCTTAGTCCTGTACGAGCAGTACTTC. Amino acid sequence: CASSLVLYEQYF.

The CDR3 DNA is TGTGCCAGCAGCCCAACTTCGAGGGTCCTCTCCTACGAGCAGTACTTC. Its protein product is CASSPTSRVLSYEQYF. V and J are TRBV5-5 and TRBJ2-7; tentative D call: TRBD2 (5 bases). V gave up 4 bases and J gave up 0 bases, with 17 bases separating them. The germline V gene has CDR1 SGHKS and CDR2 YYEKEE (reference sequence). This CDR3 is built from 16 residues.

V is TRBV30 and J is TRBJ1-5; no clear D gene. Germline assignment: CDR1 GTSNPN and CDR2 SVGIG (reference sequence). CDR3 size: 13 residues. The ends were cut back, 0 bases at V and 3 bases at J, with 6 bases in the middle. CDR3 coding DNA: TGTGCCTGGAGTGTCGACCACAATCAGCCCCAGCATTTT. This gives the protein CAWSVDHNQPQHF.

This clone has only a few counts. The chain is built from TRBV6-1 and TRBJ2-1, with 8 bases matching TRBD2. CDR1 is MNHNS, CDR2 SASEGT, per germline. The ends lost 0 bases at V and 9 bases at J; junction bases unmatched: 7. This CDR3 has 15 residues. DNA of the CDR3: TGTGCCAGCAGTGAAGCGGATAGCGGGACGGCTGAGCAGTTCTTC. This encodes CASSEADSGTAEQFF.

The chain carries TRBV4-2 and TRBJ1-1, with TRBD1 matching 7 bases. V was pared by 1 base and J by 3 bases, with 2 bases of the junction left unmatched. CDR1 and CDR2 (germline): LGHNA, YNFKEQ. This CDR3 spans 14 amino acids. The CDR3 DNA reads TGTGCCAGCAGCCAAGTCACAGGGGACACTGAAGCTTTCTTT. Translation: CASSQVTGDTEAFF.

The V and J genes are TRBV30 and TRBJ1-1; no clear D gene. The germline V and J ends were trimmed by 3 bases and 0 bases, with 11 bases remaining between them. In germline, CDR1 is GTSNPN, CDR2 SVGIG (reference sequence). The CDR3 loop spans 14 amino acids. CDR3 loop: CAWSSLTLNTEAFF. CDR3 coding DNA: TGTGCCTGGAGCTCCCTTACACTGAACACTGAAGCTTTCTTT.

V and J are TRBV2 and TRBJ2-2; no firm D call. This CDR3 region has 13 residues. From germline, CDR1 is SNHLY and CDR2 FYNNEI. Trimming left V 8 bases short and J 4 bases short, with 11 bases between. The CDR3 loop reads CASGMQLTGELFF. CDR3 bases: TGTGCCAGCGGCATGCAACTCACCGGGGAGCTGTTTTTT. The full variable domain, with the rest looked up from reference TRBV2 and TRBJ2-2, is EPEVTQTPSHQVTQMGQEVILRCVPISNHLYFYWYRQILGQKVEFLVSFYNNEISEKSEIFDDQFSVERPDGSNFTLKIRSTKLEDSAMYFCASGMQLTGELFFGEGSRLTVL.

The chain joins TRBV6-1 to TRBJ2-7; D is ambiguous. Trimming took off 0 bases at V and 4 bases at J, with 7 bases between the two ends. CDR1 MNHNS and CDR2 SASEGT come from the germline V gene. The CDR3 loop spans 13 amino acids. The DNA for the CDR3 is TGTGCCAGCAGTGAAGCGGGCTTTTACGAGCAGTACTTC. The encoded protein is CASSEAGFYEQYF.

In DNA, the CDR3 is TGTGCCAGCAGCCAAGACGGCAGGGGGCGGACTGAAGCTTTCTTT. Protein: CASSQDGRGRTEAFF. The rearrangement joins TRBV3-1 (or the pseudogene TRBV3-2) to TRBJ1-1; 8 positions agree with TRBD1. CDR1 is LGHDT and CDR2 is YNNKEL in the germline V gene (reference sequence). The CDR3 runs to 15 residues. The V and J ends lost 0 bases and 5 bases, in that order; junction bases with no gene match: 5.

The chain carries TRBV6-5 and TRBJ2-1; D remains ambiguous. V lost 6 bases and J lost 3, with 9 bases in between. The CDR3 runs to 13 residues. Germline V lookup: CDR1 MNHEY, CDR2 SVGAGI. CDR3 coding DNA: TGTGCCAGCAGGGGGAACCACTACAATGAGCAGTTCTTC. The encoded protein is CASRGNHYNEQFF.

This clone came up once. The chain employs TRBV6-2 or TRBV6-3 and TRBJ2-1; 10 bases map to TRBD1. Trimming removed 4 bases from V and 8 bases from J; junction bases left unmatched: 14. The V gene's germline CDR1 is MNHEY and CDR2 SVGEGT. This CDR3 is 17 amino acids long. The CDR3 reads CASSWGRTGGSGDEQFF. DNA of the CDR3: TGTGCCAGCAGTTGGGGCCGGACAGGGGGATCCGGGGATGAGCAGTTCTTC.

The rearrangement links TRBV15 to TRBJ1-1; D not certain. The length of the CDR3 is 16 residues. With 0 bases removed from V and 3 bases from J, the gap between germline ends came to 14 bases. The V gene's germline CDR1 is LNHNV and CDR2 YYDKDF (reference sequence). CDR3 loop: CATSRDVGRTDTEAFF. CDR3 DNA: TGTGCCACCAGCAGAGATGTAGGCAGAACTGACACTGAAGCTTTCTTT.

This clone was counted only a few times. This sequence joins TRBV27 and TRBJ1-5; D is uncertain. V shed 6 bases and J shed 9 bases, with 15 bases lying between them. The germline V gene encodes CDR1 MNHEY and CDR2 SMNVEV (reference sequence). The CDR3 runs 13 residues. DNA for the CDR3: TGTGCCAGCAGCATACGGGGAAACGTGCCCCAGCATTTT. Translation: CASSIRGNVPQHF.

CDR3 DNA sequence: TGTGCCAGCAGTCAGGGAGGGGGAAATCAGCCCCAGCATTTT. It encodes CASSQGGGNQPQHF. V is TRBV28 and J is TRBJ1-5; weak D call: TRBD1 (6 bases). Germline CDR1 reads MDHEN; CDR2 reads SYDVKM. Deletions cut 5 bases from V and 4 bases from J, with 12 bases between. This CDR3 has 14 amino acids.

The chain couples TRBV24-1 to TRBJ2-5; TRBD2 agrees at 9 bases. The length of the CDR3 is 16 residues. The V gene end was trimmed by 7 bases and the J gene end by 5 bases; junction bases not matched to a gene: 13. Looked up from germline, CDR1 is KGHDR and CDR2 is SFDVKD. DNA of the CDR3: TGTGCCACCAGCCCCGGGCGGGAGGGCCGGTGGGAGACCCAGTACTTC. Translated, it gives CATSPGREGRWETQYF.

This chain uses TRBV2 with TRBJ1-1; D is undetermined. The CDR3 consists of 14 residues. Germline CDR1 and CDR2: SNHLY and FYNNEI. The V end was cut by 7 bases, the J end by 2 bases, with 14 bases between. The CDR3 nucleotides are TGTGCCAGCAACACGGAAGGGTCTAACACTGAAGCTTTCTTT. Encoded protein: CASNTEGSNTEAFF.

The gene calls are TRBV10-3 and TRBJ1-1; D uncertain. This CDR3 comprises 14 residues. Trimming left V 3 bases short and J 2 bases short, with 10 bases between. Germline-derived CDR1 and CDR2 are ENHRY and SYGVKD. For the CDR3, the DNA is TGTGCCATCAGTGACGGGCAGTCAAACACTGAAGCTTTCTTT. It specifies CAISDGQSNTEAFF.

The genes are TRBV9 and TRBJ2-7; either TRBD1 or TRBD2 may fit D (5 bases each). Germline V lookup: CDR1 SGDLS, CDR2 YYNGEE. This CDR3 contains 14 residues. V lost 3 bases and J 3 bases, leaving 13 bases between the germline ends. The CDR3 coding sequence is TGTGCCAGCAGCGGGGACGGTGGGAACTACGAGCAGTACTTC. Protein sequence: CASSGDGGNYEQYF. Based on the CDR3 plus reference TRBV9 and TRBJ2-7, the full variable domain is DSGVTQTPKHLITATGQRVTLRCSPRSGDLSVYWYQQSLDQGLQFLIQYYNGEERAKGNILERFSAQQFPDLHSELNLSSLELGDSALYFCASSGDGGNYEQYFGPGTRLTVT.

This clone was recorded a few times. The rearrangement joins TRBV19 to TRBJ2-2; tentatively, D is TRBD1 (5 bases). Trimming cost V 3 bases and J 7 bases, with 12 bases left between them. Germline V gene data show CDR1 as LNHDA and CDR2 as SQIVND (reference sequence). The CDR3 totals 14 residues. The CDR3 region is CASSIRGANGELFF. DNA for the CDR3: TGTGCCAGTAGTATTAGGGGCGCTAACGGGGAGCTGTTTTTT.

Here the CDR3 DNA reads TGCGCCAGCAGCCAGGGGGCCGGGTATAATGAAAAACTGTTTTTT. Residues: CASSQGAGYNEKLFF. The chain uses TRBV4-1 and TRBJ1-4; D might be TRBD1 (6 bases). CDR1 MGHRA and CDR2 YSYEKL come from the germline V gene. The CDR3 is 15 residues long. V lost 3 bases to trimming and J lost 4 bases, with 12 bases between them.

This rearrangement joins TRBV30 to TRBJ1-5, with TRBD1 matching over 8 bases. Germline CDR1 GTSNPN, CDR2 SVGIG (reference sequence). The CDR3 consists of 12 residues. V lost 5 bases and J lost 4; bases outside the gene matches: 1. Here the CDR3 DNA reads TGTGCCTGGCGGACAGGGAATCAGCCCCAGCATTTT. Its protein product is CAWRTGNQPQHF.

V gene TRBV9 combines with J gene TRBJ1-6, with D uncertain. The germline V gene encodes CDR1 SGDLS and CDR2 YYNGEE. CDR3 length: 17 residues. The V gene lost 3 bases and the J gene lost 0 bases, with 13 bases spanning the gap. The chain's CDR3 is CASSADDRSSYNSPLHF. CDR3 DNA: TGTGCCAGCAGCGCAGACGACCGGAGCTCCTATAATTCACCCCTCCACTTT.

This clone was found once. The CDR3 nucleotides are TGTGCCAGCAGCTTGACCGGACAGCGTAATGAAAAACTGTTTTTT. It is translated as CASSLTGQRNEKLFF. V gene TRBV5-4 combines with J gene TRBJ1-4; D may be TRBD1 (6 bases). CDR1 and CDR2 from the germline V gene are SGHNT and YYREEE (reference sequence). Trimming stripped 1 base from V and 4 bases from J, with 11 bases between. CDR3 size: 15 residues.

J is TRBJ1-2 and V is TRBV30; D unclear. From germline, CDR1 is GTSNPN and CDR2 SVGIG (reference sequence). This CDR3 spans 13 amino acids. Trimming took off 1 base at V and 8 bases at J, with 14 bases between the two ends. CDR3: CAWSAGSSWGYTF. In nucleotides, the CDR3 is TGTGCCTGGAGTGCGGGCAGTTCCTGGGGCTACACCTTC. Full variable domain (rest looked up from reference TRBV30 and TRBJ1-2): SQTIHQWPATLVQPVGSPLSLECTVEGTSNPNLYWYRQAAGRGLQLLFYSVGIGQISSEVPQNLSASRPQDRQFILSSKKLLLSDSGFYLCAWSAGSSWGYTFGSGTRLTVV.